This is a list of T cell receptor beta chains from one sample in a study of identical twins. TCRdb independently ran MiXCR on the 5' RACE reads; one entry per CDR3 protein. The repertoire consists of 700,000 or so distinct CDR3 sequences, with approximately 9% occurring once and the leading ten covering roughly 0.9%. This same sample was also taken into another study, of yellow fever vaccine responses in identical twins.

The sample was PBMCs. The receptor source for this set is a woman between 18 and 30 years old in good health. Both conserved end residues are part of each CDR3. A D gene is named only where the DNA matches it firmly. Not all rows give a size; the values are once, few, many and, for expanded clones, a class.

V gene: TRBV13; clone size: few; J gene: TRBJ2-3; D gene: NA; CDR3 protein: CASSRTAGTWDTQYF; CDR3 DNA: TGTGCCAGCAGCCGGACAGCTGGGACCTGGGATACGCAGTATTTT
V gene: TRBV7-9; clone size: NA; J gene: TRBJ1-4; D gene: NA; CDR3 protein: CASASWGTEKLFF; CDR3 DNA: TGTGCCAGCGCGTCTTGGGGAACCGAAAAACTGTTTTTT
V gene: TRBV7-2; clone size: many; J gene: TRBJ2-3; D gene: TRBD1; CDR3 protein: CASSITGGLVTDTQYF; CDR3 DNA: TGTGCCAGCAGCATAACAGGGGGCTTAGTAACAGATACGCAGTATTTT
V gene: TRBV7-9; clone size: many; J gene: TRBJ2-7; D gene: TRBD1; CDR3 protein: CASSSQGKSSYEQYF; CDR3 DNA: TGTGCCAGCAGCTCACAGGGGAAGAGCTCCTACGAGCAGTACTTC
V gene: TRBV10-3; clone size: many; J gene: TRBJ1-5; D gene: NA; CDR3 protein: CAISDHSGRGNQPQHF; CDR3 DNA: TGTGCCATCAGTGACCACTCCGGGAGGGGGAATCAGCCCCAGCATTTT
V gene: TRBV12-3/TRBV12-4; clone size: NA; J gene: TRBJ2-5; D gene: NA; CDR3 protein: CASSQVGSREQETQYF; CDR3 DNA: TGTGCCAGCAGTCAAGTAGGATCGAGGGAACAAGAGACCCAGTACTTC
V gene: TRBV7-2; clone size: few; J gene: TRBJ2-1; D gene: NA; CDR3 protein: CASSPEGPGLAYNEQFF; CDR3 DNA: TGTGCCAGCAGCCCAGAGGGGCCGGGTCTAGCGTACAATGAGCAGTTCTTC
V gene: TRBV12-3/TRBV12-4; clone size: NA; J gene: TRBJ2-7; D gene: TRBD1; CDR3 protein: CASTAGQVFLYEQYF; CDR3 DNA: TGTGCCAGCACGGCGGGACAGGTTTTTCTCTACGAGCAGTACTTC
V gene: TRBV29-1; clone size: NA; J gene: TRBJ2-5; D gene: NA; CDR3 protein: CSVEEGYPETQYF; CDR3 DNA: TGCAGCGTTGAAGAGGGCTACCCGGAGACCCAGTACTTC
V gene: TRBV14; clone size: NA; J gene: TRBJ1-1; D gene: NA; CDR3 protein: CASAGRQNTEAFF; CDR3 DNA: TGTGCCAGCGCCGGGAGACAGAACACTGAAGCTTTCTTT
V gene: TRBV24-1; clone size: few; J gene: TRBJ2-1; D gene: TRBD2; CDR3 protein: CATSDSGTSGGSPGNEQFF; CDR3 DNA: TGTGCCACCAGTGATTCCGGGACTAGCGGGGGGTCCCCAGGGAATGAGCAGTTCTTC
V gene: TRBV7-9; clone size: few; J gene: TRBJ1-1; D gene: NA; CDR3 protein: CASSPDPLNTEAFF; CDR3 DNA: TGTGCCAGCAGCCCCGACCCCTTGAACACTGAAGCTTTCTTT
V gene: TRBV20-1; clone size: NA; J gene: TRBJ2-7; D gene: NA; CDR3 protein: CSASTGRKYEQYF; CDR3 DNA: TGCAGTGCTAGTACTGGCAGAAAATACGAGCAGTACTTC
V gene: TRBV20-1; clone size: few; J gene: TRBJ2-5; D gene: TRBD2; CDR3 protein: CSARDFLAGGGETQYF; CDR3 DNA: TGCAGTGCTAGAGATTTTCTAGCGGGAGGGGGGGAGACCCAGTACTTC
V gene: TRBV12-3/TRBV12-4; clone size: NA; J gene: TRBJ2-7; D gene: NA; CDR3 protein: CASRRQVVESEQYF; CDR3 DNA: TGTGCCAGCAGAAGACAGGTTGTTGAGTCCGAGCAGTACTTC
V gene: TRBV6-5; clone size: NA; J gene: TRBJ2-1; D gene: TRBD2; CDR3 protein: CASSYAGGRVVEQFF; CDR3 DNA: TGTGCCAGCAGTTACGCGGGGGGCCGGGTCGTTGAGCAGTTCTTC
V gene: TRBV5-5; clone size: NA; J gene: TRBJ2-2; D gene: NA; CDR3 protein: CASSPELTDHLPGELFF; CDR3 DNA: TGTGCCAGCAGCCCCGAACTGACAGACCACCTCCCCGGGGAGCTGTTTTTT
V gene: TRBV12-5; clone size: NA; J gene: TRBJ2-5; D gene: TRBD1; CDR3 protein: CASGLSTTPDRAETQYF; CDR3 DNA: TGTGCTAGTGGTTTGTCCACGACTCCGGACAGGGCAGAGACCCAGTACTTC
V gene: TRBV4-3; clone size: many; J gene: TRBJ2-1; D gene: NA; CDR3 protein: CASSQGVTSPKSGQQFF; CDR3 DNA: TGCGCCAGCAGCCAAGGGGTAACTAGCCCCAAAAGCGGTCAGCAGTTCTTC
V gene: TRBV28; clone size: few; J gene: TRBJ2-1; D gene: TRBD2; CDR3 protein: CASTASGLAGGNEQFF; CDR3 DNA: TGTGCCAGCACCGCCAGTGGACTAGCGGGAGGGAATGAGCAGTTCTTC
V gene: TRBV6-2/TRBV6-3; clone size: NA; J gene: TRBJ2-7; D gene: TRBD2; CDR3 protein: CASSYATTSGGSIYEQYF; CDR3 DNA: TGTGCCAGCAGTTACGCAACGACTAGCGGGGGCTCCATTTACGAGCAGTACTTC